The sequence of this T cell receptor beta chain was determined in a study of blood T cells in healthy people across ages. The CDR3 sequence is 15 residues long. Germline V gene data show CDR1 as SGDLS and CDR2 as YYNGEE. Whole-study results and caveats: For the donors, CMV status was unknown and possibly confounded expanded clonotype changes.

Together with a sample-barcoded 5' primer, a J-beta primer mix was included in a second PCR lasting roughly 6 to 12 cycles. TCRdb re-called the 5' RACE reads through MiXCR, storing one row per CDR3 protein. The sample contains 800,000 to 1,300,000 distinct CDR3 sequences, roughly 24% of which appear only once. This clonotype turned up a few times. The antigen is not known. This sample was also put to use in a study of T cells of mothers and their children.

The chain joins TRBV9 to TRBJ2-5; 8 bases fit TRBD2. Matching the DNA end better, TRBJ2-1 makes the J call doubtful. Source material: blood. The sequence was obtained from a girl aged 2-10 years in good health. In nucleotides, the CDR3 is TGTGCCAGCAGCACCGCGGGACTAGTGGGAGCTGGGCAGTTCTTC. Translated: CASSTAGLVGAGQFF.